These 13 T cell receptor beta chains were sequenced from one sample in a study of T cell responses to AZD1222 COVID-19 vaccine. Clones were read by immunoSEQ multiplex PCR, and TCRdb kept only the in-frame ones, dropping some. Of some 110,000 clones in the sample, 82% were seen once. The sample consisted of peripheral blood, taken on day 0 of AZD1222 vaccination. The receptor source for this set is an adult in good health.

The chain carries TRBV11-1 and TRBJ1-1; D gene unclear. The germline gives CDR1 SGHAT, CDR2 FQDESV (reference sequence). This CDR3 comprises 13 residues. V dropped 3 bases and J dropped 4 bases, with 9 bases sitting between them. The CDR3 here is CASSFFTGTEAFF. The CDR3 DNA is TGTGCCAGCAGCTTCTTTACCGGCACTGAAGCTTTCTTT.

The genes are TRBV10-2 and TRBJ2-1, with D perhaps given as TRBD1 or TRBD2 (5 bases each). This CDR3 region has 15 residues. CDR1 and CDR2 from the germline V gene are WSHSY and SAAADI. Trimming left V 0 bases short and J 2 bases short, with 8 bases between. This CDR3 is CASSESGTTYNEQFF. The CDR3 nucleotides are TGCGCCAGCAGTGAGTCGGGGACCACCTACAATGAGCAGTTCTTC.

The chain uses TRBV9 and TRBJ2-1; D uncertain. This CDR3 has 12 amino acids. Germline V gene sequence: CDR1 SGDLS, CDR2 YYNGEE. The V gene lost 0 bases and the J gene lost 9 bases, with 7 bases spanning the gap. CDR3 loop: CASSVVGLEQFF. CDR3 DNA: TGTGCCAGCAGCGTAGTGGGTCTTGAGCAGTTCTTC.

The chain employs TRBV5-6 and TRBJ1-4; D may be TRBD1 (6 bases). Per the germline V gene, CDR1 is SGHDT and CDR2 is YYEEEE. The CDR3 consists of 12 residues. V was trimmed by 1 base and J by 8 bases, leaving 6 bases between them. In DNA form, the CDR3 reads TGTGCCAGCAGCTTGACAGGGGAAAAACTGTTTTTT. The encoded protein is CASSLTGEKLFF.

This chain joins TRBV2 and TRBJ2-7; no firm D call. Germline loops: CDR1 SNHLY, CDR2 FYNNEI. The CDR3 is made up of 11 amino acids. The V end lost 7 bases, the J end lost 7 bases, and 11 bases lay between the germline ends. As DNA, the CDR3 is TGTGCCAGCACCCCATGGGTGGAGCAGTACTTC. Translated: CASTPWVEQYF.

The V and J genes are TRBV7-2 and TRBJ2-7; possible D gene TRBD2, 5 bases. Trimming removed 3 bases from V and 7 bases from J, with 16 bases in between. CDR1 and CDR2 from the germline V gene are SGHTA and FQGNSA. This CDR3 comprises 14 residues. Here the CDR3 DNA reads TGTGCCAGCAGCTTTTTGGCAGGTCCGGGAGAGCAGTACTTC. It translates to CASSFLAGPGEQYF. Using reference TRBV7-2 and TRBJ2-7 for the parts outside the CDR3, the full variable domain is GAGVSQSPSNKVTEKGKDVELRCDPISGHTALYWYRQSLGQGLEFLIYFQGNSAPDKSGLPSDRFSAERTGGSVSTLTIQRTQQEDSAVYLCASSFLAGPGEQYFGPGTRLTVT.

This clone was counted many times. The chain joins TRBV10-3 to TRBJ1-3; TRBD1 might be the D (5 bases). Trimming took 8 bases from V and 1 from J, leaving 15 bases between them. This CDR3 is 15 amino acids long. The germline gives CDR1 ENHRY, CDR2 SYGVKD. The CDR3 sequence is CAISTGLESGNTIYF. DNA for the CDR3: TGTGCCATCTCAACAGGCCTTGAGTCTGGAAACACCATATATTTT.

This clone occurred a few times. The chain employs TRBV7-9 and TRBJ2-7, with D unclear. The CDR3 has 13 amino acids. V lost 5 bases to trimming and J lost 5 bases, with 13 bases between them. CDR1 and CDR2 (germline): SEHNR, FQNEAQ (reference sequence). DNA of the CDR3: TGTGCCAGCAGCCCCAGTCAGCTTAACGAGCAGTACTTC. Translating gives CASSPSQLNEQYF.

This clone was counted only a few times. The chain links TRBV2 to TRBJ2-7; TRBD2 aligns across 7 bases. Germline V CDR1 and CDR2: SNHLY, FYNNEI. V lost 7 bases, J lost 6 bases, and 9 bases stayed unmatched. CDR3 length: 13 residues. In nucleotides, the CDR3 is TGTGCCAGCACTGGAGGCAGGGAGGGCGAGCAGTACTTC. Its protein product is CASTGGREGEQYF. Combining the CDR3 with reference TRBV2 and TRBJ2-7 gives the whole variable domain EPEVTQTPSHQVTQMGQEVILRCVPISNHLYFYWYRQILGQKVEFLVSFYNNEISEKSEIFDDQFSVERPDGSNFTLKIRSTKLEDSAMYFCASTGGREGEQYFGPGTRLTVT.

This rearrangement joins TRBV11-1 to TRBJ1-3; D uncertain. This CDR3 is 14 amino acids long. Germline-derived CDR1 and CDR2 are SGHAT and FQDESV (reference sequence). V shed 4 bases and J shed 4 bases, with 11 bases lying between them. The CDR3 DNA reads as TGTGCCAGCAGCTACGACCCTGAGGGAAACACCATATATTTT. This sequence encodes CASSYDPEGNTIYF.

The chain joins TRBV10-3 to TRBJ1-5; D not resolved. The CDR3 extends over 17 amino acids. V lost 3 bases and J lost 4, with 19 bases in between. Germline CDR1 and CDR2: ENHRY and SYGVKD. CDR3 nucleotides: TGTGCCATCAGTGACCCAGACATACCCGGGCATAATCAGCCCCAGCATTTT. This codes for CAISDPDIPGHNQPQHF.

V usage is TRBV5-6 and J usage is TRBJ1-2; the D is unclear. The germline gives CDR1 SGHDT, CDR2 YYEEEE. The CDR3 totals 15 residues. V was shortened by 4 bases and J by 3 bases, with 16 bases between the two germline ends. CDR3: CASSGSGVYHYGYTF. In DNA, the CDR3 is TGTGCCAGCAGCGGTTCCGGGGTATATCACTATGGCTACACCTTC.

The CDR3 sequence: CATSAQWGNQPQHF. CDR3 DNA sequence: TGTGCCACCAGTGCACAGTGGGGCAATCAGCCCCAGCATTTT. This chain joins TRBV24-1 and TRBJ1-5; D remains unclear. Deletions cut 5 bases from V and 2 bases from J, with 9 bases between. The CDR3 has 14 amino acids. The germline V gene has CDR1 KGHDR and CDR2 SFDVKD.